What follows describes a single T cell receptor beta chain. Antigen specificity is unknown. The data were obtained in a study of T cell responses to AZD1222 COVID-19 vaccine. General observations from the study: White British donors predominated, females outnumbered males, and clonal diversity was possibly underestimated. The study found vaccine-associated CD4 TCRs spanning spike, dominant at 160-218 and 743-854. In all cases, repertoires were sampled only after the peak T cell response.

With 4 bases clipped from V and 8 bases from J, the junction kept 4 bases outside the gene matches. This CDR3 has 11 residues. Per the germline V gene, CDR1 is SQVTM and CDR2 is ANQGSEA. TCRdb's copy holds only in-frame clones and misses some; the assay was immunoSEQ multiplex PCR. The sample lists fewer than 180,000 clones; about nine tenths were seen once. The origin of this receptor is an adult who received the AZD1222 COVID-19 vaccine. The sample in question was peripheral blood, obtained 28 days after the second AZD1222 dose. This rearrangement joins TRBV29-1 to TRBJ1-1; 7 nucleotides agree with TRBD1. CDR3 residues: CSVGHRGEAFF. DNA for the CDR3: TGCAGCGTTGGCCACAGGGGAGAAGCTTTCTTT.